The subject of this entry is one T cell receptor beta chain. The antigen remains undetermined. V was cut by 7 bases and J by 4 bases, with 6 bases left in between. Germline V gene sequence: CDR1 LNHDA, CDR2 SQIVND (reference sequence). There are 11 residues in the CDR3. The sample is drawn from a study of identical twins. Addition of a universal primer site occurred through template switching, and cDNA carried unique molecular identifiers. MiXCR, applied by TCRdb to the 5' RACE reads, yields one record per CDR3 protein. Here the sample spans 700,000 to 950,000 distinct CDR3 sequences, 12% being singletons. Study-wide results and limits: Where out-of-frame alpha sequences were twin-shared, they showed excess low generation probability. With abundant cord blood beta clonotypes, insertions were fewer; memory repertoires showed no such pattern.

The same data also contributed to another study, on yellow fever vaccine responses in identical twins. That study reports: A vaccine T cell response that seemed partly convergent and partly personalized was reported in twins.

Specimen: PBMCs. The chain joins TRBV19 to TRBJ2-3; no clear D gene. This TCR was recovered from a woman aged 18-30 years in good health. The CDR3 nucleotides are TGTGCCAGTACCTTTTCAGATACGCAGTATTTT. Amino acid sequence: CASTFSDTQYF.